This entry lists 29 T cell receptor beta chains sequenced from one sample in a study of blood T cells in healthy people across ages. With a J-beta primer mix and a sample-barcoded 5' primer, a second PCR ran about 7 to 11 cycles. From the 5' RACE reads, TCRdb called clonotypes with MiXCR, one entry per CDR3 protein. The sample has 1 million or so distinct CDR3 sequences, 35% to 55% seen once; the top ten hold 15% to 20%. Source material: blood. Source of these receptors: a woman between 55 and 75 years old in good health.

CDR3: CASRNLGGGTDTQYF. The CDR3 DNA sequence: TGTGCCAGCAGGAACTTAGGGGGTGGCACAGATACGCAGTATTTT. V gene TRBV28 combines with J gene TRBJ2-3, with D possibly TRBD1 on 6 matching bases. The germline V and J ends were trimmed by 6 bases and 1 base, with 14 bases remaining between them. Germline V lookup: CDR1 MDHEN, CDR2 SYDVKM. The CDR3 covers 15 residues.

The V call is TRBV21-1, the J call TRBJ2-1. TRBV21-1 represents a pseudogene. This CDR3 has 16 amino acids. The CDR3 DNA sequence: TGTGCCAGCAGCAAAATCCGGAGGAGCTCCTACAATGAGCAGTTCTTC. Residues: CASSKIRRSSYNEQFF.

This chain links TRBV5-1 with TRBJ2-1; 8 positions match TRBD2. Germline V lookup: CDR1 SGHRS, CDR2 YFSETQ. The CDR3 length is 17 residues. After removal of 0 bases from V and 1 base from J, the junction contained 6 bases not matched to a gene. The CDR3 sequence: CASSLGLASKSYNEQFF. In DNA form, the CDR3 reads TGCGCCAGCAGCTTGGGACTAGCGTCAAAATCCTACAATGAGCAGTTCTTC.

This chain's CDR3 is CASSAPLPAHTEAFF. The CDR3 DNA sequence: TGTGCCAGCAGTGCCCCGCTTCCCGCCCACACTGAAGCTTTCTTT. V usage is TRBV6-1 and J usage is TRBJ1-1; D is ambiguous. V was cut by 4 bases and J by 3 bases, with 15 bases left in between. The germline gives CDR1 MNHNS, CDR2 SASEGT. The CDR3 runs to 15 residues.

The genes are TRBV10-3 and TRBJ2-7, with 10 bases aligning to TRBD1. Looked up from germline, CDR1 is ENHRY and CDR2 is SYGVKD. The CDR3 has 15 residues. With V trimmed by 5 bases and J by 4 bases, 8 bases remained unmatched. The CDR3 region has the DNA TGTGCCATCAGTAACCGGACAGGGGGTTTTTACGAGCAGTACTTC. It specifies CAISNRTGGFYEQYF.

The rearrangement joins TRBV25-1 to TRBJ2-7, with a tentative D call TRBD2 (6 bases). V lost 4 bases, J lost 9 bases, and 16 bases lay in between. Germline lookup yields CDR1 MGHDK and CDR2 SYGVNS. The CDR3 totals 13 residues. The CDR3 protein is CASSGGGGLGQYF. The CDR3 coding sequence is TGTGCCAGCAGTGGCGGTGGAGGGCTTGGGCAGTACTTC.

This clonotype was found a few times. The CDR3 sequence is CASSFRQAGENIQYF. The CDR3 DNA sequence: TGTGCCAGCAGCTTCAGGCAGGCGGGCGAAAACATTCAGTACTTC. The chain is built from TRBV5-6 and TRBJ2-4; the D gene is possibly TRBD2 (5 bases). CDR3 length: 15 amino acids. The germline CDR1 and CDR2 sequences are SGHDT and YYEEEE. Between the trimmed V and J ends, which lost 2 bases and 5 bases, there was a span of 14 bases.

This clonotype was observed a few times. This chain joins TRBV9 and TRBJ2-4, with D possibly matching TRBD2 (6 bases). The CDR3 is 16 residues long. The germline V gene has CDR1 SGDLS and CDR2 YYNGEE. The ends were cut back, 4 bases at V and 0 bases at J, with 14 bases in the middle. CDR3 sequence: CASSPRLDSAKNIQYF. The CDR3 bases are TGTGCCAGCAGCCCGCGACTAGATTCAGCCAAAAACATTCAGTACTTC.

V usage is TRBV7-2 and J usage is TRBJ2-7; possible D gene TRBD1, 5 bases. CDR3 size: 15 residues. V lost 5 bases and J lost 5, with 19 bases in between. Per the germline V gene, CDR1 is SGHTA and CDR2 is FQGNSA. The CDR3 protein is CASSRGLVGLDEQYF. The CDR3 DNA follows: TGTGCCAGCAGCCGAGGATTGGTGGGGCTCGACGAGCAGTACTTC. Drawing the rest from reference TRBV7-2 and TRBJ2-7, the complete variable domain is GAGVSQSPSNKVTEKGKDVELRCDPISGHTALYWYRQSLGQGLEFLIYFQGNSAPDKSGLPSDRFSAERTGGSVSTLTIQRTQQEDSAVYLCASSRGLVGLDEQYFGPGTRLTVT.

The chain couples TRBV5-1 to TRBJ2-2, with TRBD2 matching 9 bases. CDR3 length equals 18 residues. Trimming removed 4 bases from V and 5 bases from J; junction bases left unmatched: 15. Germline CDR1 reads SGHRS; CDR2 reads YFSETQ. The CDR3 spells CASSPRQGTSGLTGELFF. CDR3 sequence (DNA): TGCGCCAGCAGCCCGAGACAGGGCACTAGCGGGTTGACCGGGGAGCTGTTTTTT.

This clonotype was detected ten times or more. DNA of the CDR3: TGTGCCATCAGTGAGGACGGGAGGCAGTTCTTC. This gives the protein CAISEDGRQFF. The chain is built from TRBV10-3 and TRBJ2-1; possibly TRBD2 for D (6 bases). The CDR3 contains 11 residues. Germline-derived CDR1 and CDR2 are ENHRY and SYGVKD. V lost 2 bases and J lost 12, with 8 bases in between.

This rearrangement joins TRBV18 to TRBJ2-5; D is uncertain. The end of the DNA fits TRBJ2-7 better, so the J call may be wrong. Germline loops: CDR1 KGHSH, CDR2 LQKENI. The CDR3 has 12 amino acids. CDR3 loop: CASSNGKDEQYF. CDR3 DNA: TGTGCCAGCTCGAACGGTAAGGACGAGCAGTACTTC.

The rearrangement links TRBV3-1 to TRBJ2-3, with D possibly being TRBD1 (6 bases). Germline-derived CDR1 and CDR2 are LGHDT and YNNKEL (reference sequence). V was cut by 1 base and J by 1 base, with 12 bases left in between. The CDR3 sequence is 16 residues long. The CDR3 reads CASSQVRGHRTDTQYF. The CDR3 bases are TGTGCCAGCAGCCAAGTTCGGGGACACCGCACAGATACGCAGTATTTT.

This sequence joins TRBV20-1 and TRBJ2-5; 7 nucleotides line up with TRBD1. Trimming removed 3 bases from V and 1 base from J; junction bases left unmatched: 8. CDR1 is DFQATT, CDR2 SNEGSKA, per germline (reference sequence). This CDR3 is 15 amino acids long. The chain's CDR3 is CSASHPTGVQETQYF. CDR3 coding DNA: TGCAGTGCTAGCCATCCCACAGGGGTCCAAGAGACCCAGTACTTC.

The chain is built from TRBV27 and TRBJ2-4, with 11 bases fitting TRBD2. The J call is doubtful: the DNA matches TRBJ2-7 better. The CDR3 covers 15 residues. Germline CDR1 is MNHEY and CDR2 is SMNVEV (reference sequence). The CDR3 loop is CASSPTSGRWYEQYF. CDR3 bases: TGTGCCAGCAGCCCCACTAGCGGGAGATGGTACGAGCAGTACTTC.

In this sample, this clonotype turned up a few times. The chain links TRBV5-1 to TRBJ2-7; 11 bases line up with TRBD1. Germline assignment: CDR1 SGHRS and CDR2 YFSETQ. The CDR3 runs to 16 residues. V was clipped by 4 bases and J by 9 bases; unmatched bases: 15. In nucleotides, the CDR3 is TGCGCCAGCAGCCCGACACCGGGACAGGGGGAGTTGGGGCAGTACTTC. It is translated as CASSPTPGQGELGQYF.

This clonotype was seen a few times. The V call is TRBV5-1, the J call TRBJ2-5; unclear D gene. V was cut by 0 bases and J by 13 bases, with 19 bases left in between. The CDR3 consists of 14 residues. Germline assignment: CDR1 SGHRS and CDR2 YFSETQ. The CDR3 reads CASSLGKGPASPYF. The CDR3 region has the DNA TGCGCCAGCAGCTTGGGGAAAGGACCGGCTTCACCGTACTTC.

CDR3 region: CASSPSGQGYYEQYF. Here the CDR3 DNA reads TGTGCCAGCAGTCCCTCGGGACAGGGGTACTACGAGCAGTACTTC. The chain couples TRBV2 to TRBJ2-7, with 10 bases fitting TRBD1. J gave up 3 bases and V 5 bases, and 7 bases lay outside the gene matches. The CDR3 contains 15 residues. Per the germline V gene, CDR1 is SNHLY and CDR2 is FYNNEI.

Comments on this clonotype: This may be a read error: a much more frequent sequence differs by one nucleotide. The rearrangement uses TRBV12-3 or TRBV12-4 and TRBJ2-5; perhaps D is TRBD1 or TRBD2 (5 bases each). Trimming removed 4 bases from V and 2 bases from J, with 14 bases in between. The CDR3 has 15 amino acids. The CDR3: CASSWDGRAQETQYF. For the CDR3, the DNA is TGTGCCAGCAGTTGGGACGGACGGGCTCAAGAGACCCAGTACTTC.

This clonotype was found a few times. The J gene is TRBJ2-1, the V gene TRBV6-2 or TRBV6-3; 8 bases align to TRBD2. Trimming removed 4 bases from V and 4 bases from J; junction bases left unmatched: 12. Germline CDR1 is MNHEY and CDR2 is SVGEGT. CDR3 size: 17 residues. CDR3 protein: CASSLGLAGGAYNEQFF. For the CDR3, the DNA is TGTGCCAGCAGTTTGGGGTTGGCGGGAGGAGCTTACAATGAGCAGTTCTTC.

The chain employs TRBV27 and TRBJ1-1; no clear D. The germline V gene encodes CDR1 MNHEY and CDR2 SMNVEV (reference sequence). With 5 bases removed from V and 5 bases from J, the gap between germline ends came to 12 bases. This CDR3 is built from 13 residues. This CDR3 is CASSPTGRTEAFF. CDR3 bases: TGTGCCAGCAGTCCGACCGGTCGAACTGAAGCTTTCTTT.

Only a few counts were recorded for this clonotype. The rearrangement links TRBV7-2 to TRBJ2-7; 8 bases are a match to TRBD2. V shed 7 bases, J shed 2 bases, and the junction held 7 bases outside the gene matches. The CDR3 extends over 14 amino acids. The germline CDR1 and CDR2 sequences are SGHTA and FQGNSA. The CDR3 loop reads CASTPQAGAYEQYF. The CDR3 nucleotides read TGTGCCAGCACCCCCCAAGCGGGAGCCTACGAGCAGTACTTC. Complete variable domain (other parts from reference TRBV7-2 and TRBJ2-7): GAGVSQSPSNKVTEKGKDVELRCDPISGHTALYWYRQSLGQGLEFLIYFQGNSAPDKSGLPSDRFSAERTGGSVSTLTIQRTQQEDSAVYLCASTPQAGAYEQYFGPGTRLTVT.

The V call is TRBV6-5, the J call TRBJ2-1; TRBD2 matches at 8 bases. CDR3 length: 17 amino acids. Losses at the gene ends were 0 bases for V and 4 bases for J; bases not matched to a gene: 8. The V gene's germline CDR1 is MNHEY and CDR2 SVGAGI. The CDR3 spells CASSYSLPSGSYNEQFF. The CDR3 nucleotides are TGTGCCAGCAGTTACTCGCTTCCCAGCGGGAGTTACAATGAGCAGTTCTTC.

The J gene is TRBJ2-3, the V gene TRBV28; TRBD2 agrees at 7 bases. This CDR3 has 17 residues. The germline gives CDR1 MDHEN, CDR2 SYDVKM. J gave up 5 bases and V 4 bases, and 15 bases lay outside the gene matches. CDR3: CASSSAALAAGRDTQYF. CDR3 nucleotide sequence: TGTGCCAGCAGTTCAGCAGCTCTAGCGGCGGGGAGAGATACGCAGTATTTT.

For the CDR3, the DNA is TGTGCCAGCAGCTTGGAGCTACAGGGGACCCAGTACTTC. Its translation is CASSLELQGTQYF. V and J are TRBV7-2 and TRBJ2-5; the D gene is possibly TRBD1 (6 bases). This CDR3 comprises 13 residues. V was pared by 3 bases and J by 7 bases, with 12 bases between. Germline V gives CDR1 SGHTA, CDR2 FQGNSA.

The chain combines TRBV2 with TRBJ2-7; D is ambiguous. The germline V gene has CDR1 SNHLY and CDR2 FYNNEI. This CDR3 is 15 amino acids long. Deletions cut 1 base from V and 0 bases from J, with 10 bases between. CDR3 region: CASSEVGFSSYEQYF. The CDR3 bases are TGTGCCAGCAGTGAAGTGGGTTTTAGCTCCTACGAGCAGTACTTC.

The chain has TRBV25-1 and TRBJ2-1; D is perhaps TRBD2 (5 bases). Germline assignment: CDR1 MGHDK and CDR2 SYGVNS. CDR3 length: 13 residues. The germline V and J ends were trimmed by 3 bases and 3 bases, with 6 bases remaining between them. The CDR3 sequence: CASSDGDYNEQFF. For the CDR3, the DNA is TGTGCCAGCAGTGACGGGGACTACAATGAGCAGTTCTTC. The full variable domain, its missing parts supplied by reference TRBV25-1 and TRBJ2-1, is EADIYQTPRYLVIGTGKKITLECSQTMGHDKMYWYQQDPGMELHLIHYSYGVNSTEKGDLSSESTVSRIRTEHFPLTLESARPSHTSQYLCASSDGDYNEQFFGPGTRLTVL.

This clonotype has more than one count but fewer than ten. The chain recombines TRBV2 with TRBJ1-1; 9 nucleotides match TRBD1. There are 14 residues in the CDR3. Germline V CDR1 and CDR2: SNHLY, FYNNEI. The V segment lost 6 bases and the J segment 5 bases; nucleotides outside the gene matches: 7. As DNA, the CDR3 is TGTGCCAGCAGATCGGTTGGACAGGGGACTGAAGCTTTCTTT. It translates to CASRSVGQGTEAFF. Complete variable domain (other parts from reference TRBV2 and TRBJ1-1): EPEVTQTPSHQVTQMGQEVILRCVPISNHLYFYWYRQILGQKVEFLVSFYNNEISEKSEIFDDQFSVERPDGSNFTLKIRSTKLEDSAMYFCASRSVGQGTEAFFGQGTRLTVV.

This chain joins TRBV5-1 and TRBJ2-3, with TRBD2 identical over 7 bases. The germline gives CDR1 SGHRS, CDR2 YFSETQ. This CDR3 has 14 amino acids. Unmatched junction bases numbered 5, after V lost 5 bases and J lost 2 bases. Here the CDR3 DNA reads TGCGCCAGCAGAGGGAGCGGGAACACAGATACGCAGTATTTT. Amino acids: CASRGSGNTDTQYF.